This paragraph covers one TCR beta chain sequence. Its antigen is unknown. Through a sample-barcoded 5' primer and a J-beta primer mix, a second PCR was run for roughly 6 to 11 cycles. TCRdb analysed the 5' RACE reads with MiXCR anew, one entry per CDR3 protein. In the table there are 1 million or so distinct CDR3 sequences, around 45% of which are singletons. V lost 4 bases and J lost 8; bases outside the gene matches: 8. This CDR3 is built from 15 residues. Germline CDR1 reads SEHNR; CDR2 reads FQNEAQ (reference sequence). For every donor, a draw yielded around 10 milliliters of peripheral blood. Extracted total RNA amounted to at least 5.5 micrograms for each sample. This sample is drawn from a study of blood T cells in healthy people across ages. Study conclusions and caveats: Possibly, changes in expanded clonotypes were confounded because donor CMV status was unknown. Older age coincided with a roughly linear decline in TCR beta diversity per million T cells.

This receptor was obtained from a woman between 55 and 75 years old in good health. Sequenced sample: blood. V gene TRBV7-9 combines with J gene TRBJ2-3; 11 nucleotides align to TRBD2. In nucleotides, the CDR3 is TGTGCCAGCAGCTCGACTAGCGGGGCCGCAGTTACGCAGTATTTT. Protein: CASSSTSGAAVTQYF.